This TCR beta chain was found in a study of cytomegalovirus exposure and HLA in healthy donors. Vbeta (60) and Jbeta (13) primers were used in the PCR. Data came from immunoSEQ multiplex PCR; TCRdb stores just in-frame clones and leaves some out. The sample contains roughly 150,000 clones, 80% to 85% of which appear only once. The CDR3 runs to 14 residues. Trimming removed 2 bases from V and 11 bases from J; junction bases left unmatched: 4. The V gene's germline CDR1 is KGHSH and CDR2 LQKENI. The source material was PBMCs. This chain joins TRBV18 and TRBJ1-6; 9 bases map to TRBD1. The TCR sequence derives from a young man in good health and CMV-seronegative. CDR3 bases: TGTGCCAGCTCACCAAGGACAGGGGAGACACCCCTCCACTTT. Amino acids: CASSPRTGETPLHF.